Below, 18 T cell receptor beta chains from the same sample are listed, as sequenced in a study of T cell repertoires in cytomegalovirus infection. TCRdb called the reads again in MiXCR, with one record for every CDR3 protein. The repertoire includes 200,000 or so distinct CDR3 sequences, roughly a fifth of them detected once, and 2.5% to 3% sits in the top ten. The sequencing sample was made of PBMCs. The source is a human donor in good health (CMV status not recorded). Some clones in this sample may be carry-over from other donors' samples.

The rearrangement uses TRBV7-8 and TRBJ1-5, with a weak D call TRBD1 (6 bases). Germline V CDR1 and CDR2: SGHVS, FQNEAQ. The CDR3 is made up of 16 amino acids. The V gene lost 5 bases and the J gene lost 0 bases, with 14 bases spanning the gap. CDR3 residues: CASSPLGADSNQPQHF. The CDR3 DNA sequence: TGTGCCAGCAGCCCCCTGGGGGCCGATAGCAATCAGCCCCAGCATTTT.

V gene TRBV6-1 combines with J gene TRBJ2-2; D is possibly TRBD2 (6 bases). Trimming took off 2 bases at V and 4 bases at J, with 11 bases between the two ends. This CDR3 has 15 residues. Germline values: CDR1 MNHNS, CDR2 SASEGT. CDR3 residues: CASSEWAGLTGELFF. CDR3 bases: TGTGCCAGCAGTGAATGGGCGGGACTCACCGGGGAGCTGTTTTTT.

This clonotype appeared a single time. CDR3 residues: CASRPPGQGETQYF. CDR3 bases: TGTGCCAGCAGACCACCGGGACAGGGTGAGACCCAGTACTTC. V and J are TRBV7-9 and TRBJ2-5; the match to TRBD1 covers 9 bases. Germline loops: CDR1 SEHNR, CDR2 FQNEAQ (reference sequence). The CDR3 consists of 14 residues. Losses at the gene ends were 6 bases for V and 5 bases for J; bases not matched to a gene: 7.

The table lists this clonotype with many counts. V gene TRBV28 combines with J gene TRBJ2-5; 7 nucleotides match TRBD1. CDR1 MDHEN and CDR2 SYDVKM come from the germline V gene. The CDR3 totals 19 residues. The V gene end was trimmed by 3 bases and the J gene end by 3 bases; junction bases not matched to a gene: 19. The CDR3 loop is CASSFFGSLDRTGEETQYF. The CDR3, as DNA: TGTGCCAGCAGTTTCTTTGGATCCCTAGACCGGACAGGAGAAGAGACCCAGTACTTC.

Remarks on this clonotype: One end of the junction is discordant with germline, which a read error may explain. The V gene is TRBV28, the J gene TRBJ1-5, with TRBD1 as a possible D gene (5 bases). Germline V gene sequence: CDR1 MDHEN, CDR2 SYDVKM. The CDR3 length is 13 residues. The DNA for the CDR3 is TGTGCCAACAGTTTATGGGGGAATCAGCCCCAGCATTTT. The encoded protein is CANSLWGNQPQHF.

This clonotype was picked up many times. This chain connects TRBV7-9 to TRBJ2-7, with TRBD1 matching 10 bases. Trimming at V came to 4 bases and at J to 5 bases, leaving 8 bases not matched to a gene. The CDR3 spans 15 residues. Germline-derived CDR1 and CDR2 are SEHNR and FQNEAQ (reference sequence). This CDR3 reads CASSSRDRGLNEQYF. In DNA, the CDR3 is TGTGCCAGCAGCTCGCGGGACAGGGGTTTGAACGAGCAGTACTTC.

The V and J genes are TRBV20-1 and TRBJ1-4; D unclear. Germline V lookup: CDR1 DFQATT, CDR2 SNEGSKA (reference sequence). V was shortened by 0 bases and J by 0 bases, with 8 bases between the two germline ends. The CDR3 loop spans 15 amino acids. The CDR3 DNA reads TGCAGTGCTAGAGATTTTCGAGCAACTAATGAAAAACTGTTTTTT. Amino acid sequence: CSARDFRATNEKLFF.

This sequence joins TRBV5-1 and TRBJ2-3; D unresolved. Germline V lookup: CDR1 SGHRS, CDR2 YFSETQ. V was cut by 0 bases and J by 3 bases, with 8 bases left in between. The CDR3 covers 14 residues. The CDR3 DNA follows: TGCGCCAGCAGCTTGGCCTCCGAGACAGATACGCAGTATTTT. As protein: CASSLASETDTQYF. The whole variable domain, remainder taken from reference TRBV5-1 and TRBJ2-3, is KAGVTQTPRYLIKTRGQQVTLSCSPISGHRSVSWYQQTPGQGLQFLFEYFSETQRNKGNFPGRFSGRQFSNSRSEMNVSTLELGDSALYLCASSLASETDTQYFGPGTRLTVL.

The chain is built from TRBV2 and TRBJ2-1, with TRBD2 matching 11 bases. The germline gives CDR1 SNHLY, CDR2 FYNNEI. The J segment lost 0 bases and the V segment lost 2 bases, leaving 9 bases of the junction unmatched. CDR3 length equals 19 residues. CDR3 DNA sequence: TGTGCCAGCAGTGAATGGGATTTTGGGACTAGCGGCTCCTACAATGAGCAGTTCTTC. It is translated as CASSEWDFGTSGSYNEQFF.

The genes are TRBV10-3 and TRBJ1-5; no clear D. The CDR3 sequence is 18 residues long. V dropped 3 bases and J dropped 0 bases, with 18 bases sitting between them. The germline V gene encodes CDR1 ENHRY and CDR2 SYGVKD. The CDR3 DNA sequence: TGTGCCATCAGTGAAGGTTCCTCTCTACAGAATAGCAATCAGCCCCAGCATTTT. The encoded protein is CAISEGSSLQNSNQPQHF.

The V call is TRBV5-8, the J call TRBJ1-2, with TRBD1 matching over 7 bases. V shed 4 bases and J 5 bases; nucleotides not matched to a gene: 11. This CDR3 region has 15 residues. The germline gives CDR1 SGHTS, CDR2 YDEGEE. CDR3 nucleotide sequence: TGTGCCAGCAGCGCCTACGGGACAGTGACATATGGCTACACCTTC. Its translation: CASSAYGTVTYGYTF.

In this sample, this clonotype turned up a few times. J is TRBJ1-2 and V is TRBV12-3 or TRBV12-4; a possible D gene is TRBD1 (5 bases). Trimming removed 3 bases from V and 3 bases from J, with 5 bases in between. The CDR3 totals 12 residues. The CDR3 region has the DNA TGTGCCAGCAGTTTGGGGCACTATGGCTACACCTTC. It codes for CASSLGHYGYTF.

V is TRBV7-2 and J is TRBJ2-7, with D perhaps TRBD1 (5 bases). Germline V gene lookup returns CDR1 SGHTA and CDR2 FQGNSA. The V and J ends lost 1 base and 2 bases respectively, with 15 bases between them. There are 16 residues in the CDR3. The CDR3 reads CASSLDFSGRPYEQYF. CDR3 nucleotide sequence: TGTGCCAGCAGCTTAGATTTTTCAGGGCGGCCCTACGAGCAGTACTTC.

This clonotype occurred many times. The genes are TRBV7-9 and TRBJ2-1; possible D gene TRBD1, 6 bases. This CDR3 region has 13 residues. In germline, CDR1 is SEHNR, CDR2 FQNEAQ (reference sequence). With 4 bases removed from V and 5 bases from J, the gap between germline ends came to 9 bases. The CDR3 region is CASSSGVDNEQFF. The CDR3 DNA sequence: TGTGCCAGCAGCTCAGGGGTCGACAATGAGCAGTTCTTC.

This clonotype was picked up a small number of times. This CDR3 is CSAPVSGTETQYF. The CDR3 nucleotides are TGCAGTGCCCCGGTTAGCGGTACGGAGACCCAGTACTTC. The V gene is TRBV20-1, the J gene TRBJ2-5; D might be TRBD2 (6 bases). Germline assignment: CDR1 DFQATT and CDR2 SNEGSKA (reference sequence). With 6 bases removed from V and 5 bases from J, the gap between germline ends came to 16 bases. The length of the CDR3 is 13 residues.

The chain carries TRBV10-3 and TRBJ1-5, with TRBD1 matching over 7 bases. The CDR3 loop spans 17 amino acids. Germline V gene lookup returns CDR1 ENHRY and CDR2 SYGVKD. The trim removed 4 bases at V and 1 base at J, leaving 10 bases unmatched. The CDR3 loop reads CAISAFPGQLSNQPQHF. CDR3 DNA sequence: TGTGCCATCAGTGCTTTCCCGGGACAGTTGAGCAATCAGCCCCAGCATTTT.

In this sample, this clonotype turned up a few times. The chain joins TRBV5-5 to TRBJ2-1; 10 nucleotides match TRBD1. Trimming at V came to 1 base and at J to 2 bases, leaving 9 bases not matched to a gene. The CDR3 loop spans 18 amino acids. Germline V gene sequence: CDR1 SGHKS, CDR2 YYEKEE (reference sequence). The CDR3 region is CASSLLGGQGFPYNEQFF. CDR3 coding DNA: TGTGCCAGCAGCTTGTTAGGGGGACAGGGGTTCCCCTACAATGAGCAGTTCTTC.

This clonotype was detected many times. The gene calls are TRBV7-9 and TRBJ1-1, with a tentative D call TRBD1 (6 bases). The CDR3 is made up of 14 amino acids. Trimming cost V 5 bases and J 0 bases, with 10 bases left between them. From germline, CDR1 is SEHNR and CDR2 FQNEAQ (reference sequence). Written as DNA, the CDR3 is TGTGCCAGCAGCGAGGGACAATTGAACACTGAAGCTTTCTTT. This codes for CASSEGQLNTEAFF. Supplemented by reference TRBV7-9 and TRBJ1-1, the full variable domain reads DTGVSQNPRHKITKRGQNVTFRCDPISEHNRLYWYRQTLGQGPEFLTYFQNEAQLEKSRLLSDRFSAERPKGSFSTLEIQRTEQGDSAMYLCASSEGQLNTEAFFGQGTRLTVV.